Listed below are T cell receptor beta chains from one sample, sequenced in a study of shared clonotypes between healthy human individuals. Assay used: immunoSEQ multiplex PCR; TCRdb lists only in-frame clones, some missing. The sample records some 2,100,000 clones, about 93% being singletons. The sample consisted of naive CD8+ T cells from PBMCs. These receptors were obtained from a young man in good health. Some clones in this sample may be carry-over from other donors' samples. Both conserved end residues are part of each CDR3. A D gene is named only where the DNA matches it firmly.

j_call d_call v_call cdr3_aa cdr3_nt
TRBJ2-3 NA TRBV10-1 CASSESGVRTDTQYF TGCGCCAGCAGTGAATCTGGAGTTCGCACAGATACGCAGTATTTT
TRBJ2-7 NA TRBV6-5 CACGAGYYEQYF TGTGCCTGCGGGGCCGGATACTACGAGCAGTACTTC
TRBJ1-3 NA TRBV28 CASTSFRASGNTIYF TGTGCCAGCACCTCCTTCAGGGCATCTGGAAACACCATATATTTT
TRBJ1-2 TRBD1 TRBV7-9 CASSHGQGVSYGYTF TGTGCCAGCAGCCACGGACAGGGTGTGTCCTATGGCTACACCTTC
TRBJ2-7 NA TRBV7-3 CASSPLAGGTYEQYF TGTGCCAGCAGCCCTCTCGCCGGGGGCACCTACGAGCAGTACTTC
TRBJ2-7 NA TRBV9 CASSVRWDFYEQYF TGTGCCAGCAGCGTAAGGTGGGACTTCTACGAGCAGTACTTC
TRBJ2-7 TRBD2 TRBV27 CASSPGGSEQYF TGTGCCAGCAGCCCCGGGGGGAGCGAGCAGTACTTC
TRBJ1-1 NA TRBV19 CATMTPWGTEAFF TGTGCCACTATGACCCCATGGGGCACTGAAGCTTTCTTT
TRBJ1-1 NA TRBV14 CASSQGFGGAEAFF TGTGCCAGCAGCCAGGGCTTCGGTGGAGCTGAAGCTTTCTTT
TRBJ2-3 TRBD2 TRBV5-6 CASSFSLAGATYTDTQYF TGTGCCAGCAGCTTTTCCCTAGCGGGAGCTACTTACACAGATACGCAGTATTTT
TRBJ1-1 NA TRBV27 CASSLIGRHTEAFF TGTGCCAGCAGTTTAATCGGCAGGCACACTGAAGCTTTCTTT
TRBJ2-7 NA TRBV5-8 CATYRMIDSSYEQYF TGTGCCACCTACAGAATGATCGACAGCTCCTACGAGCAGTACTTC
TRBJ2-1 NA TRBV19 CASSSNRDWHNEQFF TGTGCCAGTAGTTCAAACCGGGACTGGCACAATGAGCAGTTCTTC
TRBJ2-7 TRBD1 TRBV9 CASSVSGTGGQGGHEQYF TGTGCCAGCAGCGTATCAGGGACCGGGGGACAGGGCGGCCACGAGCAGTACTTC
TRBJ1-6 TRBD1 TRBV4-2 CASSQEMGTGDNSPLHF TGTGCCAGCAGCCAAGAGATGGGGACAGGTGATAATTCACCCCTCCACTTT
TRBJ2-1 NA TRBV7-9 CASSSPLMNEQFF TGTGCCAGCAGCTCACCATTAATGAATGAGCAGTTCTTC
TRBJ1-1 NA TRBV7-9 CASSLGYRENTEAFF TGTGCCAGCAGCTTAGGATACAGGGAGAACACTGAAGCTTTCTTT
TRBJ2-3 TRBD2 TRBV11-2 CASSLLAGVNGPGTDTQYF TGTGCCAGCAGCCTGCTAGCGGGAGTTAATGGTCCCGGCACAGATACGCAGTATTTT
TRBJ1-2 NA TRBV28 CASSFLRGPNYGYTF TGTGCCAGCAGTTTCCTACGGGGCCCGAACTATGGCTACACCTTC
TRBJ2-1 TRBD2 TRBV7-9 CASSLTSGEYNEQFF TGTGCCAGCAGCTTGACTAGCGGGGAATACAATGAGCAGTTCTTC
TRBJ2-1 NA TRBV19 CASTSGGLAGNEQFF NA
TRBJ2-7 TRBD2 TRBV4-1 CASSQGRAGTYEQYF TGCGCCAGCAGCCAAGGGAGAGCGGGGACCTACGAGCAGTACTTC
TRBJ1-2 TRBD1 TRBV6-5 CASSQGTANYGYTF TGTGCCAGCAGCCAAGGGACAGCTAACTATGGCTACACCTTC
TRBJ1-4 NA TRBV15 CATSRGITTNEKLFF TGTGCCACCAGCAGAGGGATAACAACTAATGAAAAACTGTTTTTT